Each of the 18 T cell receptor beta chains below was sequenced from the same sample in a study of blood T cell repertoires in COVID-19 (dated by TCRdb to about 2020). Library preparation employed the immunoSEQ multiplex PCR assay. TCRdb took over this immuneACCESS table, retaining in-frame rearrangements with V and J assigned. Such tables are incomplete; in checked studies, under half of the missing clones stem from an unresolved V gene, and the remainder is unexplained. Recorded for this sample are around 500,000 clones; roughly 88% of them occurred a single time. Of the sample, less than 2% falls within the top ten clones. Source material: PBMCs or T cells enriched from blood (not recorded which). All receptors derive from a woman aged 35 to 49 who had recovered from COVID-19.

This clone was seen a single time. The rearrangement uses TRBV7-8 and TRBJ1-5, with D uncertain. The CDR3 length is 17 residues. Germline CDR1 is SGHVS and CDR2 is FQNEAQ. V lost 1 base and J lost 2, with 15 bases in between. The CDR3 sequence: CASSLESLAGRNQPQHF. The CDR3 region has the DNA TGTGCCAGCAGCTTAGAGTCTCTGGCAGGCCGCAATCAGCCCCAGCATTTT.

This chain joins TRBV5-6 and TRBJ2-5; tentatively, D is TRBD1 (5 bases). In germline, CDR1 is SGHDT, CDR2 YYEEEE. The CDR3 covers 14 residues. V lost 0 bases, J lost 1 base, and 7 bases lay in between. The chain's CDR3 is CASSLGQTQETQYF. As DNA, the CDR3 is TGTGCCAGCAGCTTGGGACAGACCCAAGAGACCCAGTACTTC.

The chain links TRBV23-1 to TRBJ1-3; the D gene is possibly TRBD1 (5 bases). TRBV23-1 is recorded as an ORF, its role being uncertain. Between the trimmed V and J ends, which lost 4 bases and 6 bases, there was a span of 13 bases. The CDR3 consists of 14 residues. CDR3 amino acids: CASSRGGDANTIYF. The CDR3 DNA follows: TGCGCCAGCAGTCGGGGGGGAGACGCAAACACCATATATTTT.

This chain joins TRBV6-4 and TRBJ2-2, with a weak D call TRBD2 (7 bases). The ends were cut back, 5 bases at V and 6 bases at J, with 22 bases in the middle. This CDR3 is 17 amino acids long. Looked up from germline, CDR1 is MRHNA and CDR2 is SNTAGT. This chain's CDR3 is CASSLGGDPGDPGELFF. As DNA, the CDR3 is TGTGCCAGCAGTTTAGGGGGGGACCCTGGGGACCCCGGGGAGCTGTTTTTT.

This clone was recorded only once. The chain combines TRBV6-5 with TRBJ2-7; 7 nucleotides match TRBD1. The CDR3 sequence is 15 residues long. The V and J ends lost 0 bases and 3 bases, in that order; junction bases with no gene match: 5. CDR1 MNHEY and CDR2 SVGAGI come from the germline V gene. The CDR3 DNA reads TGTGCCAGCAGTTACTCCGGGACAGCGCTCTACGAGCAGTACTTC. Residues: CASSYSGTALYEQYF.

This clone was seen a few times. The gene calls are TRBV20-1 and TRBJ2-1; possible D gene TRBD2, 6 bases. The CDR3 contains 11 residues. The germline gives CDR1 DFQATT, CDR2 SNEGSKA (reference sequence). V shed 6 bases and J shed 7 bases, with 10 bases lying between them. The CDR3: CSALATNEQFF. CDR3 coding DNA: TGCAGTGCACTAGCTACGAATGAGCAGTTCTTC.

The chain's CDR3 is CASRSTGGEVNTIYF. The CDR3 nucleotides read TGTGCCAGCAGGTCGACAGGGGGAGAGGTAAACACCATATATTTT. This rearrangement joins TRBV6-5 to TRBJ1-3; 9 bases are a match to TRBD1. The CDR3 is 15 amino acids. Germline V gives CDR1 MNHEY, CDR2 SVGAGI. V dropped 6 bases and J dropped 6; count of bases not matched to a gene: 9.

The chain links TRBV6-5 to TRBJ1-4, with 10 bases matching TRBD1. With V trimmed by 6 bases and J by 3 bases, 4 bases remained unmatched. Germline CDR1 and CDR2: MNHEY and SVGAGI. The CDR3 covers 15 residues. As DNA, the CDR3 is TGTGCCAGCAGCCGACAGGGGGCTGCTAATGAAAAACTGTTTTTT. It codes for CASSRQGAANEKLFF.

This sequence joins TRBV29-1 and TRBJ2-1, with 13 bases matching TRBD2. The CDR3 spans 17 residues. Germline V gene data show CDR1 as SQVTM and CDR2 as ANQGSEA. The trim removed 6 bases at V and 6 bases at J, leaving 14 bases unmatched. The CDR3 loop is CSVSGLAGFNLANEQFF. The CDR3 region has the DNA TGCAGCGTGTCGGGACTAGCGGGATTTAATTTGGCCAATGAGCAGTTCTTC.

This clone was seen only once. The rearrangement links TRBV9 to TRBJ2-1, with TRBD2 matching 11 bases. V trimming: 3 bases; J trimming: 2 bases; junction bases outside the gene matches: 13. CDR1 is SGDLS and CDR2 is YYNGEE in the germline V gene. The CDR3 is made up of 19 amino acids. CDR3 DNA sequence: TGTGCCAGCAGCGCGGCTCGGGGAAGTAGCGGGAGGGCCTACAATGAGCAGTTCTTC. Translated: CASSAARGSSGRAYNEQFF. Together with reference TRBV9 and TRBJ2-1, the CDR3 gives the full variable domain: DSGVTQTPKHLITATGQRVTLRCSPRSGDLSVYWYQQSLDQGLQFLIQYYNGEERAKGNILERFSAQQFPDLHSELNLSSLELGDSALYFCASSAARGSSGRAYNEQFFGPGTRLTVL.

This clone was seen more than once but under ten times. V and J are TRBV7-2 and TRBJ2-7, with TRBD2 identical over 9 bases. The J segment lost 1 base and the V segment lost 5 bases, leaving 15 bases of the junction unmatched. The CDR3 extends over 18 amino acids. Germline CDR1 SGHTA, CDR2 FQGNSA. The CDR3 loop reads CASSQLHSLAGGSYEQYF. The CDR3 DNA is TGTGCCAGCAGCCAACTACATTCACTAGCGGGTGGGTCCTACGAGCAGTACTTC.

V and J are TRBV5-1 and TRBJ2-4, with D perhaps matching TRBD1 (6 bases). The V and J ends lost 0 bases and 8 bases respectively, with 15 bases between them. This CDR3 is built from 15 residues. Germline V CDR1 and CDR2: SGHRS, YFSETQ. The CDR3 bases are TGCGCCAGCAGCTTGGCACCGACAGGTTCGGACATTCAGTACTTC. It is translated as CASSLAPTGSDIQYF.

The chain is built from TRBV15 and TRBJ2-2; 10 nucleotides line up with TRBD2. CDR3 size: 15 residues. Germline CDR1 reads LNHNV; CDR2 reads YYDKDF (reference sequence). V was pared by 2 bases and J by 4 bases, with 1 base of the junction left unmatched. The CDR3 region has the DNA TGTGCCACCAGCAGAAGCGGGAGGGTCACCGGGGAGCTGTTTTTT. Amino acids: CATSRSGRVTGELFF.

This clone occurred many times. This chain connects TRBV7-9 to TRBJ2-7; D gene unclear. Germline V gives CDR1 SEHNR, CDR2 FQNEAQ (reference sequence). CDR3 length: 13 amino acids. V dropped 2 bases and J dropped 2 bases, with 7 bases sitting between them. The CDR3 sequence is CASSLSGTYEQYF. CDR3 bases: TGTGCCAGCAGCTTAAGTGGCACCTACGAGCAGTACTTC.

The genes are TRBV27 and TRBJ2-7; 7 bases align to TRBD1. Germline V gives CDR1 MNHEY, CDR2 SMNVEV (reference sequence). V trimming: 3 bases; J trimming: 3 bases; junction bases outside the gene matches: 11. This CDR3 has 16 residues. CDR3 sequence: CASSLAPGTASYEQYF. The CDR3 nucleotides read TGTGCCAGCAGTTTGGCCCCTGGGACAGCAAGCTACGAGCAGTACTTC.

The chain joins TRBV2 to TRBJ2-2, with D unclear. The CDR3 has 13 residues. The V end lost 6 bases, the J end lost 6 bases, and 11 bases lay between the germline ends. Germline CDR1 is SNHLY and CDR2 is FYNNEI. The CDR3 DNA is TGTGCCAGCAGGAGCTCCGTTGCCGGGGAGCTGTTTTTT. It yields the protein CASRSSVAGELFF.

About this clone itself: A junction boundary mismatches the germline segment, possibly from a read error. This chain links TRBV19 with TRBJ1-3; D possibly corresponds to TRBD1 (6 bases). The CDR3 has 16 residues. Germline V gene lookup returns CDR1 LNHDA and CDR2 SQIVND (reference sequence). CDR3 nucleotides: TGTGCCAGTAGAATAGGATCAGGGGCGTCTGGAAACACCATATATTTT. This gives the protein CASRIGSGASGNTIYF.

V gene TRBV19 combines with J gene TRBJ2-5; 7 bases are shared with TRBD2. Germline trimming cut 3 bases from V and 5 bases from J; bases unmatched to any gene: 9. Germline-derived CDR1 and CDR2 are LNHDA and SQIVND (reference sequence). CDR3 length: 15 amino acids. CDR3 sequence: CASSIGAGAWETQYF. CDR3 bases: TGTGCCAGTAGTATCGGCGCGGGAGCGTGGGAGACCCAGTACTTC.